The T cell receptor beta chain under discussion was sequenced for a study of T cell repertoires in cytomegalovirus infection. Study background: Indicated by public TCR beta signatures were CMV infection and matching HLA type.

A single record per CDR3 protein comes from TCRdb applying MiXCR to the reads. The data hold some 220,000 distinct CDR3 sequences, with around 35% observed a single time. J lost 6 bases, V lost 6 bases, and 13 bases had no gene match. The CDR3 length is 15 residues. The germline CDR1 and CDR2 sequences are ENHRY and SYGVKD. Turning to this clonotype: Antigen unknown.

Whole-study results and caveats: HLA-C-restricted CMV clonotypes gave the most frequent clonotype in two of eight donors.

The V and J genes are TRBV10-3 and TRBJ2-7, with 8 bases matching TRBD2. The sample in question was CD8+ T cells from cultured PBMCs, obtained from culture after CMV antigen stimulation. This clonotype was obtained from a human donor in good health (CMV status not recorded). Some clones in this sample may be carry-over from other donors' samples. CDR3 region: CAISPRGAGVVEQYF. The CDR3, as DNA: TGTGCCATCAGCCCCCGTGGAGCGGGAGTTGTCGAGCAGTACTTC.